Listed below are T cell receptor beta chains from one sample, sequenced in a study of T cell changes during pregnancy in multiple sclerosis. The data were produced by immunoSEQ multiplex PCR, yet TCRdb's version contains in-frame clones alone and is incomplete. Of under 90,000 clones listed, roughly 94% are singletons. Sample: peripheral blood, taken in the second trimester of pregnancy. Receptors originate from a female donor in good health, enrolled as a control in a pregnancy study. CDR3s include the opening cysteine and the closing phenylalanine or tryptophan. A D gene is named only where the DNA matches it firmly.

D	V	J	CDR3
TRBD2	TRBV6-1	TRBJ2-7	CASSPGSGSSYEQYF
-	TRBV28	TRBJ2-7	CASSLSGARSSYEQYF
TRBD2	TRBV28	TRBJ2-1	CASSLGSASGRSEQFF
TRBD2	TRBV5-1	TRBJ2-1	CASSAGTSGGPYNEQFF
-	TRBV30	TRBJ2-7	CAWSPSGTPSYEQYF
TRBD2	TRBV7-9	TRBJ2-7	CASSLPPGLEDYEQYF
-	TRBV7-9	TRBJ2-1	CASRPAPGLTYNEQFF
TRBD2	TRBV7-9	TRBJ2-5	CASSALEREWETQYF
-	TRBV5-1	TRBJ2-3	CASSLEGGTDTQYF
TRBD2	TRBV4-2	TRBJ2-1	CASSQGTSGSDEQFF
TRBD1	TRBV6-6	TRBJ1-5	CASSYQGGEPQHF
-	TRBV5-4	TRBJ1-1	CASSLVRNTEAFF
-	TRBV2	TRBJ2-1	CASSGQGSSYNEQFF
-	TRBV2	TRBJ2-5	CASTTGVETQYF
TRBD1	TRBV28	TRBJ1-2	CASRPRGQGRRNDGYTF
TRBD2	TRBV18	TRBJ2-3	CASSPTSGGTDTQYF
TRBD1	TRBV28	TRBJ1-2	CASSTDRRGGYTF
-	TRBV15	TRBJ2-3	CATRPELRADTQYF
TRBD1	TRBV5-1	TRBJ2-2	CATMGQPNTGELFF
TRBD1	TRBV5-1	TRBJ2-1	CASSLDPGQVYNEQFF
-	TRBV4-3	TRBJ2-7	CASSQALFYEQYF
-	TRBV2	TRBJ1-1	CASSDTGNTEAFF
-	TRBV5-6	TRBJ2-7	CASSYGTERYEQYF
-	TRBV4-3	TRBJ2-1	CASSQEFRSSYNEQFF
-	TRBV7-9	TRBJ2-7	CASSLGRGSLEQYF
TRBD2	TRBV27	TRBJ2-3	CASSLPGTSGTDTQYF
-	TRBV7-2	TRBJ2-7	CASSLVAGPSSYEQYF
-	TRBV20-1	TRBJ2-7	CSARDDGEQYF
TRBD2	TRBV28	TRBJ2-3	CASPPASGTTDTQYF
TRBD2	TRBV15	TRBJ2-3	CATSRGAGEATDTQYF
-	TRBV28	TRBJ2-7	CASSLNDYFYEQYF
-	TRBV18	TRBJ1-2	CASSPIGGSYGYTF
-	TRBV12-5	TRBJ2-5	CASGLGTAQETQYF
-	TRBV30	TRBJ2-5	CAGGRETQYF
TRBD2	TRBV11-3	TRBJ2-2	CASSPRLAGMPNTGELFF